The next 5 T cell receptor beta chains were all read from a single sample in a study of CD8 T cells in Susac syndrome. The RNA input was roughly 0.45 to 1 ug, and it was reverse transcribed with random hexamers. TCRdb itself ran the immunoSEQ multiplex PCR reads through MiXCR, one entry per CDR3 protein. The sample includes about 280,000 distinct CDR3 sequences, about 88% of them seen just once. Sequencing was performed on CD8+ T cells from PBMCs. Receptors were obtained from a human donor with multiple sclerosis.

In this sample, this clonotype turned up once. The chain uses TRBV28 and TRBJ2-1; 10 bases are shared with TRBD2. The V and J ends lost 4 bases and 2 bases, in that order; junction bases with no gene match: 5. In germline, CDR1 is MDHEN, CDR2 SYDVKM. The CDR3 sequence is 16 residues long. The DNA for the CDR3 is TGTGCCAGCAGTTACTCAGGACTAGCGGCCTACAATGAGCAGTTCTTC. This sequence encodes CASSYSGLAAYNEQFF. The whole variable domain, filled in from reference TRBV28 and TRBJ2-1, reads DVKVTQSSRYLVKRTGEKVFLECVQDMDHENMFWYRQDPGLGLRLIYFSYDVKMKEKGDIPEGYSVSREKKERFSLILESASTNQTSMYLCASSYSGLAAYNEQFFGPGTRLTVL.

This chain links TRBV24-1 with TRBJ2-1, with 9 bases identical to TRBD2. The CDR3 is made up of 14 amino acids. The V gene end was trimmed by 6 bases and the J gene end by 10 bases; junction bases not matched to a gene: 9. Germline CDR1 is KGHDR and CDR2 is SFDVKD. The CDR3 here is CATSSRVSGSEQFF. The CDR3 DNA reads TGTGCCACCAGTTCTCGGGTTAGCGGGAGCGAGCAGTTCTTC.

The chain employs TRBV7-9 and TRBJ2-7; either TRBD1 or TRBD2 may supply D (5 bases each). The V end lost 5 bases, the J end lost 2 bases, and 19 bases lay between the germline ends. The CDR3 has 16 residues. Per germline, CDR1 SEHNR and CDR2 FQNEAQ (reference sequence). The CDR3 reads CASSVSFGDGTYEQYF. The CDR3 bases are TGTGCCAGCAGCGTTTCCTTTGGGGACGGGACCTACGAGCAGTACTTC.

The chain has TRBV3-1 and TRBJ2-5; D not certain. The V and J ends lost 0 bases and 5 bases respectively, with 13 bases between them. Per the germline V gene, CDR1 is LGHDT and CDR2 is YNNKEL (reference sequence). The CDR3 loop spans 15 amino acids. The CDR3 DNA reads TGTGCCAGCAGCCAAGAAAGGATTGAGATGGAGACCCAGTACTTC. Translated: CASSQERIEMETQYF.

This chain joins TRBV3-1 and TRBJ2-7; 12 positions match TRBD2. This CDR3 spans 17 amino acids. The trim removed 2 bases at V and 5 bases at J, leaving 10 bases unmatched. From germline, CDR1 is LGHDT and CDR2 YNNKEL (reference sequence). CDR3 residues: CASSQLASGRAVHEQYF. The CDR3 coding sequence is TGTGCCAGCAGCCAACTTGCTAGCGGGAGGGCCGTCCACGAGCAGTACTTC.